This TCR beta chain was sequenced in a study of blood T cell repertoires in COVID-19. Whole-study context: Samples representing acute and convalescent COVID-19 were sourced from the United States, Italy and Spain.

Germline V gives CDR1 WNHNN, CDR2 SYGVQD (reference sequence). The CDR3 loop spans 13 amino acids. J lost 7 bases, V lost 9 bases, and 5 bases had no gene match. Using immunoSEQ multiplex PCR, the repertoire was profiled, and TCRdb retains in-frame clones only, with some absent. The sample has about 190,000 clones; around 89% are singletons. This rearrangement joins TRBV10-1 to TRBJ2-1; 11 bases match TRBD2. Source material: peripheral blood. This clonotype originated in a man over 45 with acute or convalescent COVID-19. CDR3 sequence reads: CASTSGSRNEQFF. In DNA form, the CDR3 reads TGCGCCAGTACTAGCGGGAGTCGGAATGAGCAGTTCTTC.